This T cell receptor beta chain was obtained from a study of OX40 agonist ivuxolimab in advanced cancers. Clones were read by immunoSEQ multiplex PCR, and TCRdb kept only the in-frame ones, dropping some. The table lists tens of thousands of clones, about 86% of them singletons. Blood sampling took place at baseline, cycle 4 day 1, and cycle 7 day 1. This CDR3 spans 13 amino acids. The V end was cut by 7 bases, the J end by 2 bases, with 11 bases between. Per the germline V gene, CDR1 is MNHEY and CDR2 is SVGAGI. The clonotype comes from an adult with an advanced solid tumor such as melanoma, head and neck, liver or kidney cancer. The sample here was CD4+ or CD8+ T cells sorted from blood, taken in a trial of the OX40 agonist ivuxolimab. V gene TRBV6-5 combines with J gene TRBJ1-1; no definite D call. The CDR3 loop is CASTESGNTEAFF. Here the CDR3 DNA reads TGTGCCAGCACCGAGAGTGGAAACACTGAAGCTTTCTTT.